The present T cell receptor (beta chain) was sequenced within a study of blood T cell repertoires in COVID-19. Study in general: In each case, the material was cDNA or gDNA derived from T cells, B-cell-depleted T cells, or PBMCs.

The protocol was immunoSEQ multiplex PCR, while the TCRdb copy is restricted to in-frame clones and leaves out a portion. The repertoire holds about 210,000 clones, with approximately 78% as singletons. The receptor comes from a woman between 40 and 55 years old with acute or convalescent COVID-19. Sequenced: peripheral blood.

CDR3 sequence: CASSQEPGLAGDGHTGELFF. The CDR3, as DNA: TGCGCCAGCAGCCAAGAACCGGGACTAGCGGGAGATGGGCACACCGGGGAGCTGTTTTTT. This chain uses TRBV4-3 with TRBJ2-2, with 14 bases identical to TRBD2. The CDR3 loop spans 20 amino acids. The V gene's germline CDR1 is LGHNA and CDR2 YSLEER. The trim removed 0 bases at V and 3 bases at J, leaving 9 bases unmatched.